This TCR beta chain was captured in a study of shared clonotypes between healthy human individuals. Study background: Participating donors consisted of a couple of women and a few men aged 18 to 49.

This CDR3 comprises 15 residues. V lost 5 bases, J lost 0 bases, and 4 bases stayed unmatched. CDR1 and CDR2 from the germline V gene are SGHTA and FQGNSA. This clone was observed once. Its specificity is not known. The test was conducted at deep level. Only in-frame clones appear in the TCRdb table, and some are missing; sequencing was by immunoSEQ multiplex PCR. This sample carries some 790,000 clones, over 60% of them seen once, and the ten largest clones take about 1.8%. Overall study findings and caveats: Compared with memory subsets, naive subsets generally had larger estimated richness.

The source material was memory CD4+ T cells sorted from blood. Subset specified: CD45RA-negative fraction. The origin of this receptor is a woman in her twenties or thirties in good health. This rearrangement joins TRBV7-2 to TRBJ2-1, with 7 nucleotides matching TRBD2. CDR3 region: CASSRASGSYNEQFF. The CDR3 DNA follows: TGTGCCAGCAGCCGGGCTAGCGGCTCCTACAATGAGCAGTTCTTC.